This T cell receptor beta chain was found in a study of T cells in localized non-small cell lung cancer. Whole-study results and caveats: Uninvolved adjacent lung showed the highest T cell clonality, exceeding tumor. The study linked higher blood T cell density to longer overall survival.

Repertoires were generated with immunoSEQ multiplex PCR, while TCRdb's copy carries only in-frame clones and drops some. This table has 58,000 or so clones, under 90% appearing once. Germline loops: CDR1 SGHTA, CDR2 FQGNSA. The J segment lost 10 bases and the V segment lost 1 base, leaving 4 bases of the junction unmatched. The CDR3 contains 13 residues. A word on this clone: What it binds is unknown.

The rearrangement joins TRBV7-2 to TRBJ2-1; 7 bases map to TRBD1. The clonotype comes from a woman between 35 and 75 years old with stage I lung adenocarcinoma. This sample comprised peripheral blood, obtained before any cancer treatment. CDR3 sequence (DNA): TGTGCCAGCAGCTTAGAATTGGACAGGGAGCAGTTCTTC. It encodes CASSLELDREQFF.